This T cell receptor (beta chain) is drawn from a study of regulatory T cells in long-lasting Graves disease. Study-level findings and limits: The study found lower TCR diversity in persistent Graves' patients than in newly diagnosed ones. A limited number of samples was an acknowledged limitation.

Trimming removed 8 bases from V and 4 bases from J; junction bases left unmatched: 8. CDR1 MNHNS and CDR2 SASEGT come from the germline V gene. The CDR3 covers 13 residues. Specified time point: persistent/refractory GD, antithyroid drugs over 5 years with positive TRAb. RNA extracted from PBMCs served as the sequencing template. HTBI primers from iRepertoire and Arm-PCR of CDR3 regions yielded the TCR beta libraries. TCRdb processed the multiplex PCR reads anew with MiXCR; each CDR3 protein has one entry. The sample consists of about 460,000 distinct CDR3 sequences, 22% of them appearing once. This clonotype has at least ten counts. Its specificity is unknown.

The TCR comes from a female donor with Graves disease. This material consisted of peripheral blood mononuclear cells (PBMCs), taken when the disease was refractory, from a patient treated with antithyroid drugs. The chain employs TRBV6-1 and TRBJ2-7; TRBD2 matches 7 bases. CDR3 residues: CASEAGDGYEQYF. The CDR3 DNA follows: TGTGCCAGCGAGGCGGGAGATGGGTACGAGCAGTACTTC.